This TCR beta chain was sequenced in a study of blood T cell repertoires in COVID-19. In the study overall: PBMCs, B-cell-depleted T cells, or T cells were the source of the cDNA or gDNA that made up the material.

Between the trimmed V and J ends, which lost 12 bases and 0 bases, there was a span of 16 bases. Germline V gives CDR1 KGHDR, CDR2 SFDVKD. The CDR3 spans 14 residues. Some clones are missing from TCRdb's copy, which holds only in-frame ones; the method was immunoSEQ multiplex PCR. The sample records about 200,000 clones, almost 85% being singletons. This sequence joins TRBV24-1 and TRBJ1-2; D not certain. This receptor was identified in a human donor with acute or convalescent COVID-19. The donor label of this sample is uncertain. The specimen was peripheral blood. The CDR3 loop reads CAASKGDSNYGYTF. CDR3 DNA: TGTGCCGCGTCTAAAGGTGACTCTAACTATGGCTACACCTTC.